The 28 T cell receptor beta chains below all came from one sample that was sequenced in a study of technical replicates of blood from several donors. Sequencing was performed with immunoSEQ multiplex PCR; in TCRdb, only in-frame clones are kept and a portion is missing. The table lists 100,000 or so clones, over 95% of them singletons. Sequenced: T cells isolated from PBMCs. The receptors here all came from a human donor in good health.

CDR3 loop: CASRDGRGWETQYF. CDR3 coding DNA: TGTGCCAGCCGAGACGGTCGGGGTTGGGAGACCCAGTACTTC. The chain carries TRBV2 and TRBJ2-5; tentative D call: TRBD2 (5 bases). V lost 8 bases and J lost 5, with 18 bases in between. Germline CDR1 is SNHLY and CDR2 is FYNNEI. The CDR3 is 14 residues long.

This rearrangement joins TRBV27 to TRBJ1-5; TRBD1 matches 12 bases. CDR3 length equals 14 residues. V lost 3 bases to trimming and J lost 10 bases; unmatched junction nucleotides: 4. Germline V gives CDR1 MNHEY, CDR2 SMNVEV (reference sequence). The CDR3 here is CASSFGTGGLPQHF. In nucleotides, the CDR3 is TGTGCCAGCAGTTTCGGGACAGGGGGCCTTCCCCAGCATTTT.

The CDR3 is CASTPVGLNEQFF. CDR3 nucleotides: TGTGCCAGCACCCCGGTGGGCCTCAATGAGCAGTTCTTC. This chain uses TRBV7-6 with TRBJ2-1, with no clear D. Germline V gene lookup returns CDR1 SGHVS and CDR2 FNYEAQ. CDR3 size: 13 residues. V was cut by 7 bases and J by 6 bases, with 13 bases left in between.

The chain recombines TRBV7-2 with TRBJ1-3, with TRBD1 matching 10 bases. In germline, CDR1 is SGHTA, CDR2 FQGNSA. V lost 1 base and J lost 3; bases outside the gene matches: 6. The CDR3 has 17 residues. CDR3 coding DNA: TGTGCCAGCAGCTTAGGGGACAGGGGACATTATGGAAACACCATATATTTT. It encodes CASSLGDRGHYGNTIYF.

The gene calls are TRBV28 and TRBJ1-4; 7 bases are a match to TRBD1. The CDR3 loop spans 15 amino acids. Germline CDR1 MDHEN, CDR2 SYDVKM. Trimming removed 2 bases from V and 5 bases from J; junction bases left unmatched: 5. CDR3 in amino acids: CASSLRGTVNEKLFF. The CDR3 region has the DNA TGTGCCAGCAGTTTAAGGGGGACAGTAAATGAAAAACTGTTTTTT. Full variable domain (rest looked up from reference TRBV28 and TRBJ1-4): DVKVTQSSRYLVKRTGEKVFLECVQDMDHENMFWYRQDPGLGLRLIYFSYDVKMKEKGDIPEGYSVSREKKERFSLILESASTNQTSMYLCASSLRGTVNEKLFFGSGTQLSVL.

This clone was counted between two and nine times. The J gene is TRBJ2-7, the V gene TRBV6-1, with a possible D match to TRBD2 (7 bases). Trimming pared 8 bases from V and 4 bases from J, leaving 18 bases between. The germline CDR1 and CDR2 sequences are MNHNS and SASEGT. CDR3 size: 14 residues. The CDR3 here is CASAGAGALYEQYF. The CDR3 DNA reads as TGTGCCAGCGCGGGGGCAGGGGCATTATACGAGCAGTACTTC.

This rearrangement joins TRBV6-1 to TRBJ1-1; TRBD1 might be the D (5 bases). The length of the CDR3 is 19 residues. Per the germline V gene, CDR1 is MNHNS and CDR2 is SASEGT. Between the trimmed V and J ends, which lost 4 bases and 0 bases, there was a span of 24 bases. CDR3 amino acids: CASSAPSFYRQSLNTEAFF. CDR3 bases: TGTGCCAGCAGTGCCCCTTCCTTTTACCGACAGTCGCTGAACACTGAAGCTTTCTTT.

The rearrangement uses TRBV10-1 and TRBJ2-7; 7 bases agree with TRBD1. The CDR3 length is 13 residues. V dropped 8 bases and J dropped 12; count of bases not matched to a gene: 16. Germline CDR1 reads WNHNN; CDR2 reads SYGVQD (reference sequence). This chain's CDR3 is CASSSGTASPPYF. The DNA for the CDR3 is TGCGCCAGCTCATCCGGGACAGCCTCCCCCCCGTACTTC.

V is TRBV19 and J is TRBJ2-1, with 7 bases lining up with TRBD1. After removal of 1 base from V and 5 bases from J, the junction contained 8 bases not matched to a gene. This CDR3 has 16 amino acids. Germline-derived CDR1 and CDR2 are LNHDA and SQIVND (reference sequence). The CDR3 loop is CASSIGDRVDHNEQFF. CDR3 bases: TGTGCCAGTAGTATAGGAGACAGGGTGGATCACAATGAGCAGTTCTTC.

The chain employs TRBV7-9 and TRBJ2-3, with 11 bases aligning to TRBD2. Germline CDR1 SEHNR, CDR2 FQNEAQ (reference sequence). Germline trimming cut 5 bases from V and 2 bases from J; bases unmatched to any gene: 6. CDR3 size: 16 residues. The CDR3 region has the DNA TGTGCCAGCAGCCCTCGGACTAGCGGGTACACAGATACGCAGTATTTT. Residues: CASSPRTSGYTDTQYF.

This clone was seen more than once but under ten times. The CDR3 spells CASSYRDRDSYGYTF. The DNA of the CDR3 is TGTGCCAGCAGCTACCGGGACAGGGATAGCTATGGCTACACCTTC. This rearrangement joins TRBV5-6 to TRBJ1-2; TRBD1 matches at 9 bases. This CDR3 region has 15 residues. Trimming took 3 bases from V and 4 from J; bases not matched to a gene: 7. The germline V gene encodes CDR1 SGHDT and CDR2 YYEEEE. The variable domain in full, with the rest retrieved from reference TRBV5-6 and TRBJ1-2, is DAGVTQSPTHLIKTRGQQVTLRCSPKSGHDTVSWYQQALGQGPQFIFQYYEEEERQRGNFPDRFSGHQFPNYSSELNVNALLLGDSALYLCASSYRDRDSYGYTFGSGTRLTVV.

The chain joins TRBV5-6 to TRBJ2-2, with 8 bases lining up with TRBD1. Germline CDR1 reads SGHDT; CDR2 reads YYEEEE. CDR3 length equals 17 residues. V gave up 1 base and J gave up 5 bases; unmatched junction bases: 10. The chain's CDR3 is CASSLYRTGLKTGELFF. CDR3 coding DNA: TGTGCCAGCAGCTTGTACCGGACAGGGCTTAAGACCGGGGAGCTGTTTTTT.

The chain employs TRBV5-1 and TRBJ2-6, with D possibly being TRBD1 (6 bases). Germline V gives CDR1 SGHRS, CDR2 YFSETQ. CDR3 size: 19 residues. Trimming pared 0 bases from V and 0 bases from J, leaving 16 bases between. The CDR3 nucleotides are TGCGCCAGCAGCTTGGAACAGGGAATTTTACCCTCTGGGGCCAACGTCCTGACTTTC. It yields the protein CASSLEQGILPSGANVLTF.

The chain links TRBV7-6 to TRBJ2-7, with a weak D call TRBD2 (5 bases). This CDR3 comprises 14 residues. CDR1 and CDR2 from the germline V gene are SGHVS and FNYEAQ. The V end was cut by 2 bases, the J end by 3 bases, with 11 bases between. CDR3 sequence: CASSLSGISYEQYF. DNA for the CDR3: TGTGCCAGCAGCTTATCCGGGATTAGCTACGAGCAGTACTTC.

This clone was seen once. CDR3 nucleotides: TGTGCCAGCAGTTCTAGCAAGACGTCCCGTCGCGAGCAGTACTTC. Amino acid sequence: CASSSSKTSRREQYF. This rearrangement joins TRBV7-9 to TRBJ2-7, with a tentative D call TRBD2 (5 bases). Germline V CDR1 and CDR2: SEHNR, FQNEAQ (reference sequence). V dropped 6 bases and J dropped 6 bases, with 21 bases sitting between them. The CDR3 sequence is 15 residues long.

This chain connects TRBV6-1 to TRBJ2-3; TRBD1 matches at 8 bases. Germline V lookup: CDR1 MNHNS, CDR2 SASEGT. The length of the CDR3 is 16 residues. Trimming at V came to 4 bases and at J to 0 bases, leaving 6 bases not matched to a gene. The CDR3 reads CASSVGQGASTDTQYF. The CDR3 nucleotides are TGTGCCAGCAGTGTAGGGCAGGGGGCAAGCACAGATACGCAGTATTTT.

The CDR3 DNA follows: TGCAGTGGTGACAGCCTCTATGGCTACACCTTC. It specifies CSGDSLYGYTF. This chain uses TRBV20-1 with TRBJ1-2, with a weak D call TRBD1 (5 bases). The CDR3 covers 11 residues. CDR1 and CDR2 (germline): DFQATT, SNEGSKA (reference sequence). Between the trimmed V and J ends, which lost 7 bases and 4 bases, there was a span of 10 bases.

V and J are TRBV6-5 and TRBJ2-2, with 8 bases aligning to TRBD1. This CDR3 is built from 16 residues. V lost 0 bases, J lost 6 bases, and 6 bases stayed unmatched. From germline, CDR1 is MNHEY and CDR2 SVGAGI. The CDR3 reads CASSYSTGQGSGELFF. CDR3 nucleotides: TGTGCCAGCAGTTACTCGACTGGACAGGGTTCCGGGGAGCTGTTTTTT.

Notes on this clone: Mismatch with germline at one junction end may stem from a read error. J is TRBJ2-7 and V is TRBV7-9, with D tentatively TRBD2 (5 bases). The CDR3 totals 11 residues. The germline gives CDR1 SEHNR, CDR2 FQNEAQ (reference sequence). The CDR3 DNA follows: TGTGCCAGCAGCTTAGAGCGGCGGGCTATCTTC. Translation gives CASSLERRAIF.

The rearrangement uses TRBV9 and TRBJ2-2; perhaps TRBD2 as D (7 bases). In germline, CDR1 is SGDLS, CDR2 YYNGEE. V was pared by 3 bases and J by 4 bases, with 13 bases between. This CDR3 has 15 amino acids. The DNA for the CDR3 is TGTGCCAGCAGCGGCGGGGGCGGGAGCACCGGGGAGCTGTTTTTT. Translation: CASSGGGGSTGELFF.

This rearrangement joins TRBV19 to TRBJ1-5; D is uncertain. Per germline, CDR1 LNHDA and CDR2 SQIVND (reference sequence). V was clipped by 7 bases and J by 3 bases, with 13 bases between them. This CDR3 comprises 14 residues. The CDR3 sequence is CASNKGGYNQPQHF. DNA for the CDR3: TGTGCCAGTAATAAGGGAGGCTACAATCAGCCCCAGCATTTT.

CDR3 loop: CARRLAGVTDTQYF. CDR3 in DNA: TGTGCCAGGCGGCTAGCGGGGGTAACAGATACGCAGTATTTT. The chain uses TRBV2 and TRBJ2-3, with 10 bases fitting TRBD2. This CDR3 region has 14 residues. Germline values: CDR1 SNHLY, CDR2 FYNNEI. V shed 9 bases, J shed 3 bases, and the junction held 6 bases outside the gene matches.

This chain uses TRBV7-2 with TRBJ1-2; TRBD1 is a possible D gene (6 bases). The CDR3 covers 16 residues. The ends were cut back, 4 bases at V and 8 bases at J, with 23 bases in the middle. Germline V gene sequence: CDR1 SGHTA, CDR2 FQGNSA. The DNA of the CDR3 is TGTGCCAGCAGCTCCTACCGGGACCGGGACACTGGGGGCTACACCTTC. Translation gives CASSSYRDRDTGGYTF.

In nucleotides, the CDR3 is TGTGCCTCCCACAGGGATTGGAACACTGAAGCTTTCTTT. Protein sequence: CASHRDWNTEAFF. The chain uses TRBV2 and TRBJ1-1, with a possible D match to TRBD1 (6 bases). Germline assignment: CDR1 SNHLY and CDR2 FYNNEI. V lost 11 bases to trimming and J lost 1 base, with 14 bases between them. The CDR3 is 13 residues long.

The chain has TRBV27 and TRBJ2-7; no reliable D call. Trimming took 5 bases from V and 0 from J, leaving 11 bases between them. The CDR3 is 14 residues long. Germline loops: CDR1 MNHEY, CDR2 SMNVEV (reference sequence). Here the CDR3 reads CASSTERSSYEQYF. CDR3 DNA sequence: TGTGCCAGCAGTACGGAGAGGTCCTCCTACGAGCAGTACTTC.

This chain connects TRBV28 to TRBJ1-4, with 9 bases fitting TRBD1. With V trimmed by 5 bases and J by 3 bases, 13 bases remained unmatched. The length of the CDR3 is 18 residues. Germline assignment: CDR1 MDHEN and CDR2 SYDVKM. The CDR3 region is CASSRIFTGGASNEKLFF. CDR3 nucleotide sequence: TGTGCCAGCAGTCGCATCTTTACAGGGGGCGCATCTAATGAAAAACTGTTTTTT.

For the CDR3, the DNA is TGTGCCAGCAGTAGAGGACTAGCCTACGAGCAGTACTTC. Encoded protein: CASSRGLAYEQYF. The chain links TRBV6-5 to TRBJ2-7, with TRBD2 identical over 7 bases. Germline CDR1 and CDR2: MNHEY and SVGAGI. V gave up 5 bases and J gave up 2 bases; unmatched junction bases: 3. This CDR3 region has 13 residues.

This clone was recorded once. This rearrangement joins TRBV7-9 to TRBJ2-7, with D uncertain. The CDR3 length is 11 residues. Trimming took 5 bases from V and 2 from J, leaving 4 bases between them. Germline CDR1 is SEHNR and CDR2 is FQNEAQ (reference sequence). The CDR3 here is CASSAAYEQYF. CDR3 in DNA: TGTGCCAGCAGCGCAGCCTACGAGCAGTACTTC.